This paragraph reports one T cell receptor beta chain. This CDR3 region has 16 residues. In germline, CDR1 is SNHLY, CDR2 FYNNEI. V lost 5 bases, J lost 6 bases, and 15 bases stayed unmatched. This sample is drawn from a study of shared clonotypes between healthy human individuals. Background on the study: The cohort had two women and a few men, ages 18 to 49.

CD8 cells classed as naive were CD45RO-negative and positively selected for CCR7, excluding terminally differentiated effector memory CD45RA+ cells. Method: immunoSEQ multiplex PCR; TCRdb's copy keeps in-frame clones and lacks some. The table shows about 2.2 million clones, with 85% to 95% occurring only once. This sequence originates from a man aged 18 to 30 in good health. Some clones in this sample may be carry-over from other donors' samples. Sequences were obtained from naive CD8+ T cells from PBMCs. The rearrangement links TRBV2 to TRBJ2-5; 7 bases match TRBD1. The CDR3 protein is CASSKKETGPGKTQYF. CDR3 in DNA: TGTGCCAGCAGTAAAAAAGAGACAGGGCCCGGGAAGACCCAGTACTTC.